A selection of T cell receptor beta chains follows, all from one sample in a study of OX40 agonist ivuxolimab in advanced cancers. The method was immunoSEQ multiplex PCR; TCRdb's version includes in-frame clones alone and lacks a portion of them. Of tens of thousands of clones in the sample, less than 90% were seen once. Material: CD4+ or CD8+ T cells sorted from blood, obtained in a trial of the OX40 agonist ivuxolimab. Receptors originate from an adult with an advanced solid tumor such as melanoma, head and neck, liver or kidney cancer. Each CDR3 is given with its conserved first and last residue. The D gene is left open where the match is weak. Clone size appears in some rows only: once, few, many, or a class for an expanded clone.

CDR3 DNA	CDR3 protein	V gene	J gene	D gene	clone size
TGTGCCAGCTCACCACCGTCGGGACAGGGTTTCTACGAGCAGTACTTC	CASSPPSGQGFYEQYF	TRBV18	TRBJ2-7	TRBD1	medium-sized
TGCGCCAGCAGCTTGTCGGGGAACACCGGGGAGCTGTTTTTT	CASSLSGNTGELFF	TRBV5-1	TRBJ2-2	-	-
TGTGCCAGCAGCGTAGGTCCGGGGTCGGGAAACACCATATATTTT	CASSVGPGSGNTIYF	TRBV9	TRBJ1-3	-	-
TGTGCCAGCAGCTTAGTAGGGCAGGGGGCGGTCCAAGAGACCCAGTACTTC	CASSLVGQGAVQETQYF	TRBV7-8	TRBJ2-5	TRBD1	-
TGTGCCATCAGTGAGTCAGGGGTGACAGGCAATCAGCCCCAGCATTTT	CAISESGVTGNQPQHF	TRBV10-3	TRBJ1-5	-	-
TGTGCCTGGGGAGTAGCAGGGTTCCACGAGCAGTACTTC	CAWGVAGFHEQYF	TRBV30	TRBJ2-7	-	-
TGTGCCAGTCGACAGGTTTATAGCAATCAGCCCCAGCATTTT	CASRQVYSNQPQHF	TRBV19	TRBJ1-5	-	few
TGCGCCAGCAGCTACCAGACTAGCGGGAGAGGAGATACGCAGTATTTT	CASSYQTSGRGDTQYF	TRBV5-1	TRBJ2-3	TRBD2	-
TGTGCCAGCAGTGAATATGTCGTAGGTGAAGCTTTCTTT	CASSEYVVGEAFF	TRBV2	TRBJ1-1	-	-
TGCGCCAGCAGCCAAGATCCGCTAAGGGGTCGCCGAATATCTGCCTACAATGAGCAGTTCTTC	CASSQDPLRGRRISAYNEQFF	TRBV4-1	TRBJ2-1	-	-
TGCGCCAGCAGCCACGAGGGAAGAAACTATGGCTACACCTTC	CASSHEGRNYGYTF	TRBV4-1	TRBJ1-2	-	-
TGCGCCAGCAGCTTTACAGGGGGCTCCTACGAGCAGTACTTC	CASSFTGGSYEQYF	TRBV5-1	TRBJ2-7	TRBD1	-
TGTGCCAGCTCACCATGGACTAGCGGGACCCAAGAGACCCAGTACTTC	CASSPWTSGTQETQYF	TRBV18	TRBJ2-5	TRBD2	few
TGTGCCATCACGTCCCTAGGGGGCGGTTTAACTGAAGCTTTCTTT	CAITSLGGGLTEAFF	TRBV28	TRBJ1-1	TRBD1	-
TGTGCCGAGAGTGAGGGCGCTGGCTACACCTTC	CAESEGAGYTF	TRBV30	TRBJ1-2	-	-
TGTGCCATCAGTGACCGGGACAGGGGGTCCGGGGAGCTGTTTTTT	CAISDRDRGSGELFF	TRBV10-3	TRBJ2-2	TRBD1	-
TGTGCCAGCAGGTCGGCGGGGAATGAGCAGTTCTTC	CASRSAGNEQFF	TRBV6-6	TRBJ2-1	-	once
TGTGCCAGCAGCGACACGGGGACCTCTGGAAACACCATATATTTT	CASSDTGTSGNTIYF	TRBV9	TRBJ1-3	-	-
TGTGCCAGCAGAAAAACGGGACTAGCGGGAGGGCCTGATACGCAGTATTTT	CASRKTGLAGGPDTQYF	TRBV2	TRBJ2-3	TRBD2	-
TGTGCCAGCAGTAGGACAGGGGAGACCTACGAGCAGTACTTC	CASSRTGETYEQYF	TRBV2	TRBJ2-7	TRBD1	-
TGTGCCAGCGGAAGGACGAGCCTCCAGAACTCCTACGAGCAGTACTTC	CASGRTSLQNSYEQYF	TRBV2	TRBJ2-7	-	-
TGTGCTAGTGGTTTGTCAGGGTCGGGGGAAGCTTTCTTT	CASGLSGSGEAFF	TRBV12-5	TRBJ1-1	-	-
TGTGCCAGCAGTACCCCCGGGACAGGGCAGGACGAGCAGTACTTC	CASSTPGTGQDEQYF	TRBV28	TRBJ2-7	TRBD1	-
TGTGCCAGCAGTTTGGGGGCAGGAATGAACACTGAAGCTTTCTTT	CASSLGAGMNTEAFF	TRBV28	TRBJ1-1	-	-
TGTGCCAGCAGTGAACTAACCTACGAGCAGTACTTC	CASSELTYEQYF	TRBV6-1	TRBJ2-7	-	-
TGTGCCAGCAGTTCCTCCGCAGGGCACTACGAGCAGTACTTC	CASSSSAGHYEQYF	TRBV28	TRBJ2-7	-	-
TGTGCCAGCAGTGCGGCGGGGTACACAGATACGCAGTATTTT	CASSAAGYTDTQYF	TRBV2	TRBJ2-3	-	-
TGTGCCAGCAGCTTAGATCAGCGGACCCAGTACTTC	CASSLDQRTQYF	TRBV11-2	TRBJ2-5	-	-
TGTGCCAGCTCCCTTACGGGCAGCACAGATACGCAGTATTTT	CASSLTGSTDTQYF	TRBV11-1	TRBJ2-3	-	-
TGTGCCAGTAGCCTGGGACAGGGGGCTGTCTATGGCTACACCTTC	CASSLGQGAVYGYTF	TRBV19	TRBJ1-2	TRBD1	-
TGTGCCAGCAGCATTCCTAGGACAGTGTATGGCTACACCTTC	CASSIPRTVYGYTF	TRBV5-8	TRBJ1-2	-	-
TGTGCCAGCAGAGGAAGGACAGGGTTAAGGGAGACCCAGTACTTC	CASRGRTGLRETQYF	TRBV28	TRBJ2-5	TRBD1	-
TGTGCCAGTAGTTCGACAGGAGCCAAAAACATTCAGTACTTC	CASSSTGAKNIQYF	TRBV19	TRBJ2-4	-	-
TGTGCCAGCAGCGTCGAGTTGGCGGGGGGCACAGATACGCAGTATTTT	CASSVELAGGTDTQYF	TRBV9	TRBJ2-3	TRBD2	-
TGTGCCAGCAGCTTAGCACAGGGACCCTACGAGCAGTACTTC	CASSLAQGPYEQYF	TRBV11-2	TRBJ2-7	-	-
TGTGCCAGCAGTTTAGGGACAATTAATGAAAAACTGTTTTTT	CASSLGTINEKLFF	TRBV28	TRBJ1-4	-	-
TGCAGCGTCCGGGACAGCAATCAGCCCCAGCATTTT	CSVRDSNQPQHF	TRBV29-1	TRBJ1-5	-	-
TGTGCCAGCAGCGAGGCCGGGGGGAACACTGAAGCTTTCTTT	CASSEAGGNTEAFF	TRBV11-2	TRBJ1-1	-	-
TGTGCCAGCTCACCCCCCTCCGTCCAAGAGACCCAGTACTTC	CASSPPSVQETQYF	TRBV18	TRBJ2-5	-	-
TGCGCCAGCAATGAGGGACAAGGAGAGACCCAGTACTTC	CASNEGQGETQYF	TRBV5-1	TRBJ2-5	-	-
TGTGCCAGCAGGCCACAGGGTGACGGGAACATTCAGTACTTC	CASRPQGDGNIQYF	TRBV2	TRBJ2-4	-	-
TGTGCCAGCAGTGAAGCCGGGGGGGCCTACGAGCAGTACTTC	CASSEAGGAYEQYF	TRBV2	TRBJ2-7	TRBD2	-
TGTGCCAGCTCACCCTCCGGGACAGGGGCCCATAGCAATCAGCCCCAGCATTTT	CASSPSGTGAHSNQPQHF	TRBV18	TRBJ1-5	TRBD1	-
TGTGCCAGCAGCCTGGAAGGGACAGGGCACTACGAGCAGTACTTC	CASSLEGTGHYEQYF	TRBV28	TRBJ2-7	TRBD1	-
TGTGCCAGCTCACCATTCGGGACAGGGGGTACCTATGGCTACACCTTC	CASSPFGTGGTYGYTF	TRBV18	TRBJ1-2	TRBD1	-
TGTGCCAGCAGCCACCTGTCCCTGGGGGGCGAGCAGTACTTC	CASSHLSLGGEQYF	TRBV14	TRBJ2-7	-	-
TGTGCCAGCAGCCCCGGGGGTATGAACACCGGGGAGCTGTTTTTT	CASSPGGMNTGELFF	TRBV5-4	TRBJ2-2	-	-
TGTGCCAGCAGCAAAGTTTCGGCGTGGACAGGGGGCGAGGGGGCTTACACCGGGGAGCTGTTTTTT	CASSKVSAWTGGEGAYTGELFF	TRBV21-1	TRBJ2-2	-	-
TGTGCCAGCAGGAAAGCGGATACCTACGAGCAGTACTTC	CASRKADTYEQYF	TRBV6-6	TRBJ2-7	-	-
TGTGCCAGCTCCTGGGAACCGAGGGATCCCTCTTATAATTCACCCCTCCACTTT	CASSWEPRDPSYNSPLHF	TRBV2	TRBJ1-6	-	-
TGTGCCTGGAGCCCGGGGCAGAGCAATCAGCCCCAGCATTTT	CAWSPGQSNQPQHF	TRBV30	TRBJ1-5	-	once
TGTGCCAGCAGTGATCCCGGGAGGAGGGACACTGAAGCTTTCTTT	CASSDPGRRDTEAFF	TRBV25-1	TRBJ1-1	-	-
TGCGCCAGCAGCATCCGGGACTCTGGGGCCAACGTCCTGACTTTC	CASSIRDSGANVLTF	TRBV4-1	TRBJ2-6	-	once
TGCGCCAGCAGTGACCCCGGGGCCAACGTCCTGACTTTC	CASSDPGANVLTF	TRBV10-1	TRBJ2-6	-	-
TGTGCCAGAAAGGGTTGGGGGCCCTACGAGCAGTACTTC	CARKGWGPYEQYF	TRBV6-4	TRBJ2-7	-	-